These T cell receptor beta chains were read from a single sample in a study of sequential checkpoint blockade in melanoma. The assay was immunoSEQ multiplex PCR, and TCRdb's table has in-frame clones only and misses some. The data show some 10,000 clones, under 85% seen once. The specimen comprised CD8+ T cells sorted from blood (inferred from file names), sampled from a patient given nivolumab and ipilimumab in sequence. These receptors all stem from a human donor with melanoma. Both conserved end residues are part of each CDR3. A D gene is named only where the DNA matches it firmly. Clone sizes are given selectively: once, few, many, or a class where the clone is expanded.

TRBD1	TRBV27	NA	TRBJ1-4	15	TGTGCCAGCGGATCCCTTTGGGACAGGAATGAAAAACTGTTTTTT	CASGSLWDRNEKLFF
NA	TRBV15	NA	TRBJ2-6	18	TGTGCCACCAGCTCGCAAGCTGGGGCCTACTCTGGGGCCAACGTCCTGACTTTC	CATSSQAGAYSGANVLTF
NA	TRBV4-1	NA	TRBJ1-2	14	TGCGCCAGCAGCCACCAACCTCGCGTATATGGCTACACCTTC	CASSHQPRVYGYTF
TRBD1	TRBV10-1	few	TRBJ2-2	14	TGCGCCAGCAAGGGGACAGGGGACACCGGGGAGCTGTTTTTT	CASKGTGDTGELFF
NA	TRBV11-1	NA	TRBJ1-2	15	TGTGCCAGCAGCTTAGGATGGGGCGGTCACTATGGCTACACCTTC	CASSLGWGGHYGYTF
TRBD2	TRBV7-3	NA	TRBJ2-1	15	TGTGCCAGCAGCTTCCTTGCGGGGGGCCTCAATGAGCAGTTCTTC	CASSFLAGGLNEQFF
NA	TRBV5-1	NA	TRBJ1-1	14	TGCGCCAGCAGCTTGTCGGGGGGAAGCACTGAAGCTTTCTTT	CASSLSGGSTEAFF
TRBD2	TRBV6-5	NA	TRBJ2-3	15	TGTGCCAGCTCGTTAGCGGGGATCAATGGAGATACGCAGTATTTT	CASSLAGINGDTQYF
NA	TRBV5-4	NA	TRBJ1-1	13	TGTGCCAGCAGCTTGGAGACAGCTCATGAAGCTTTCTTT	CASSLETAHEAFF
TRBD2	TRBV4-2	once	TRBJ2-1	15	TGTGCCAGCAGCCACTCCAGGACTAGCAGCAATGAGCAGTTCTTC	CASSHSRTSSNEQFF
TRBD1	TRBV2	NA	TRBJ1-4	18	TGTGCCAGCAGGGGGACAGGGTTTGATCCTGCAACTAATGAAAAACTGTTTTTT	CASRGTGFDPATNEKLFF
NA	TRBV27	NA	TRBJ1-2	15	TGTGCCAGCAGTTGGGGTGGGGAGGGAAGGGATGGCTACACCTTC	CASSWGGEGRDGYTF
TRBD1	TRBV19	NA	TRBJ2-2	17	TGTGCCAGTAGTAAAGGGACAGATCGTCCCCATGACGGGGAGCTGTTTTTT	CASSKGTDRPHDGELFF
TRBD1	TRBV23-1	NA	TRBJ1-4	17	TGCGCCAGCAGTCAACCAGGGGGGACTTTAACTAATGAAAAACTGTTTTTT	CASSQPGGTLTNEKLFF
NA	TRBV7-9	few	TRBJ1-2	15	TGTGCCAGCAGCTTGGCGCGGGCGGAAAACTATGGCTACACCTTC	CASSLARAENYGYTF
NA	TRBV7-9	NA	TRBJ2-1	14	TGTGCCAGCAGCCCAGGGAACGGCTACAATGAGCAGTTCTTC	CASSPGNGYNEQFF
NA	TRBV5-1	NA	TRBJ2-7	13	TGCGCCAGCAGCTGGGGAGCATCCTACGAGCAGTACTTC	CASSWGASYEQYF
TRBD1	TRBV28	NA	TRBJ2-7	14	TGTGCCAGCAGGGGGAGACAGGGGGGTTACGAGCAGTACTTC	CASRGRQGGYEQYF
TRBD1	TRBV30	NA	TRBJ1-2	16	TGTGCCTGGAGTGCTTACGCGGGACAGTTGAGGGGGGGCTACACCTTC	CAWSAYAGQLRGGYTF
NA	TRBV2	NA	TRBJ1-2	14	TGTGCCGGGGCCTACCGGGGGACTAACTATGGCTACACCTTC	CAGAYRGTNYGYTF
NA	TRBV6-5	NA	TRBJ1-1	13	TGTGCCAGCAGTTACGCCTCAGGGCTTGAAGCTTTCTTT	CASSYASGLEAFF
TRBD2	TRBV19	NA	TRBJ2-7	15	TGTGCCAGTAGTATGGGCCAGCGGGGAAACTACGAGCAGTACTTC	CASSMGQRGNYEQYF
NA	TRBV7-7	NA	TRBJ2-1	17	TGTGCTAGCAGCTTAGGCGGAGGGACTTCCCCCTACAATGAGCAGTTCTTC	CASSLGGGTSPYNEQFF
TRBD1	TRBV19	medium-sized	TRBJ1-1	13	TGTGCCAGTATACCAGGGGGCGCCGCTGAAGCTTTCTTT	CASIPGGAAEAFF
NA	TRBV12-5	few	TRBJ1-3	15	TGTGCTAGTGGTTTTTCAGGGGAACCTGGAAACACCATATATTTT	CASGFSGEPGNTIYF
NA	TRBV21-1	medium-sized	TRBJ1-6	18	TGTGCCAGCAGCAAATTAAGGGGACAGCCTAGGGCAAATTCACCCCTCCACTTT	CASSKLRGQPRANSPLHF
NA	TRBV9	NA	TRBJ2-1	14	TGTGCCAGCAGCGCGACAGGATCCTACAATGAGCAGTTCTTC	CASSATGSYNEQFF